Below are 20 T cell receptor beta chains sequenced from a single sample in a study of blood T cell repertoires in COVID-19. Method: immunoSEQ multiplex PCR; TCRdb's copy keeps in-frame clones and lacks some. The table shows roughly 160,000 clones, with about 87% occurring only once. Sequencing was performed on peripheral blood. The receptor set was obtained from a man between 60 and 75 years old with COVID-19, enrolled during active disease.

V and J are TRBV27 and TRBJ2-3; no clear D gene. Germline V gene sequence: CDR1 MNHEY, CDR2 SMNVEV (reference sequence). There are 14 residues in the CDR3. Between the trimmed V and J ends, which lost 3 bases and 5 bases, there was a span of 12 bases. CDR3 protein: CASSFRGVGDTQYF. CDR3 nucleotides: TGTGCCAGCAGTTTCCGAGGAGTCGGAGATACGCAGTATTTT.

This chain uses TRBV4-3 with TRBJ1-4; D gene unclear. The CDR3 contains 12 residues. V shed 0 bases and J shed 8 bases, with 4 bases lying between them. The germline V gene has CDR1 LGHNA and CDR2 YSLEER. CDR3 coding DNA: TGCGCCAGCAGCCAAGACCGGGAAAAACTGTTTTTT. It encodes CASSQDREKLFF.

J is TRBJ2-7 and V is TRBV4-3; 9 bases line up with TRBD1. V was pared by 4 bases and J by 5 bases, with 9 bases of the junction left unmatched. CDR1 is LGHNA and CDR2 is YSLEER in the germline V gene. This CDR3 spans 15 amino acids. CDR3 coding DNA: TGCGCCAGCAGCCCCCAGACAGGGGGTAAAAACGAGCAGTACTTC. Protein: CASSPQTGGKNEQYF.

This chain links TRBV2 with TRBJ2-7; 7 nucleotides agree with TRBD1. CDR3 size: 16 residues. Trimming at V came to 6 bases and at J to 4 bases, leaving 15 bases not matched to a gene. Germline loops: CDR1 SNHLY, CDR2 FYNNEI. The DNA for the CDR3 is TGTGCCAGCAGCCTTGCCCCCGACAGGGTGGGATACGAGCAGTACTTC. Protein: CASSLAPDRVGYEQYF.

J is TRBJ1-6 and V is TRBV27; 10 bases agree with TRBD1. The CDR3 has 16 residues. J lost 5 bases, V lost 6 bases, and 7 bases had no gene match. Germline loops: CDR1 MNHEY, CDR2 SMNVEV (reference sequence). The CDR3 sequence: CASRDRGQWDNSPLHF. The CDR3 nucleotides read TGTGCCAGCAGAGACAGGGGGCAATGGGATAATTCACCCCTCCACTTT.

V usage is TRBV15 and J usage is TRBJ1-2; weak D call: TRBD1 (6 bases). V shed 7 bases and J shed 0 bases, with 12 bases lying between them. The germline V gene encodes CDR1 LNHNV and CDR2 YYDKDF (reference sequence). The CDR3 sequence is 14 residues long. The CDR3 here is CATNARGSNYGYTF. The CDR3 coding sequence is TGTGCCACCAACGCCAGGGGCTCTAACTATGGCTACACCTTC.

Only one count was recorded for this clone. The CDR3 coding sequence is TGTGCCACCTCCCGGGGGGGGATCGTCACTGAAGCTTTCTTT. The encoded protein is CATSRGGIVTEAFF. V is TRBV5-4 and J is TRBJ1-1, with D maybe TRBD1 (5 bases). Trimming cost V 9 bases and J 4 bases, with 19 bases left between them. The CDR3 is made up of 14 amino acids. From germline, CDR1 is SGHNT and CDR2 YYREEE (reference sequence).

The V gene is TRBV3-1 (or the pseudogene TRBV3-2), the J gene TRBJ2-3, with TRBD2 matching over 11 bases. J gave up 4 bases and V 0 bases, and 6 bases lay outside the gene matches. Germline values: CDR1 LGHDT, CDR2 YNNKEL (reference sequence). The CDR3 has 17 residues. CDR3 sequence (DNA): TGTGCCAGCAGCCAAGATCGGGGACTAGCGGACTCAGATACGCAGTATTTT. This translates into CASSQDRGLADSDTQYF.

V gene TRBV11-3 combines with J gene TRBJ1-1; D remains unclear. The CDR3 runs to 13 residues. Germline V gene data show CDR1 as SGHNT and CDR2 as YENEEA. The ends were cut back, 2 bases at V and 0 bases at J, with 4 bases in the middle. Written as DNA, the CDR3 is TGTGCCAGCAGCTTAACGGTGAACACTGAAGCTTTCTTT. Amino acids: CASSLTVNTEAFF.

The V call is TRBV7-6, the J call TRBJ1-1; D is possibly TRBD1 (6 bases). Between the trimmed V and J ends, which lost 5 bases and 0 bases, there was a span of 13 bases. The CDR3 has 15 residues. Germline lookup yields CDR1 SGHVS and CDR2 FNYEAQ. The CDR3 loop is CASSPAGAMNTEAFF. The DNA of the CDR3 is TGTGCCAGCAGCCCCGCAGGGGCCATGAACACTGAAGCTTTCTTT.

This clone has only one observation. CDR3 in amino acids: CASSSHQGRETQYF. DNA for the CDR3: TGTGCCAGTAGCAGCCACCAGGGTAGGGAGACCCAGTACTTC. The gene calls are TRBV19 and TRBJ2-5; D is perhaps TRBD1 (5 bases). The germline CDR1 and CDR2 sequences are LNHDA and SQIVND (reference sequence). This CDR3 has 14 residues. V was trimmed by 6 bases and J by 5 bases, leaving 16 bases between them.

This chain links TRBV9 with TRBJ2-2; D is possibly TRBD2 (6 bases). The germline CDR1 and CDR2 sequences are SGDLS and YYNGEE. The CDR3 consists of 16 residues. V lost 3 bases and J 5 bases, leaving 17 bases between the germline ends. The CDR3 protein is CASSAIAGRETGELFF. CDR3 bases: TGTGCCAGCAGCGCAATAGCCGGGAGAGAGACCGGGGAGCTGTTTTTT.

This chain uses TRBV7-2 with TRBJ2-3, with D unresolved. The ends were cut back, 4 bases at V and 6 bases at J, with 8 bases in the middle. Germline V gene sequence: CDR1 SGHTA, CDR2 FQGNSA. The CDR3 has 12 amino acids. This CDR3 is CASSYSRDTQYF. The CDR3 DNA sequence: TGTGCCAGCAGCTACAGCAGGGATACGCAGTATTTT.

The chain is built from TRBV2 and TRBJ2-1, with 9 bases fitting TRBD1. The CDR3 spans 15 residues. J was trimmed by 6 bases and V by 3 bases; bases with no gene match: 6. CDR1 SNHLY and CDR2 FYNNEI come from the germline V gene. Here the CDR3 DNA reads TGTGCCAGCAGTGAGGCGGCGACAGGGGGCAATGAGCAGTTCTTC. This sequence encodes CASSEAATGGNEQFF.

The genes are TRBV4-1 and TRBJ1-1; D not certain. The CDR3 has 13 amino acids. Germline lookup yields CDR1 MGHRA and CDR2 YSYEKL. V dropped 2 bases and J dropped 0 bases, with 4 bases sitting between them. This chain's CDR3 is CASSQTVNTEAFF. CDR3 sequence (DNA): TGCGCCAGCAGCCAAACAGTGAACACTGAAGCTTTCTTT.

In DNA, the CDR3 is TGTGCCAGCAGCCGGACAGGGGGCGGCGAGCAGTACTTC. Translated: CASSRTGGGEQYF. The J gene is TRBJ2-7, the V gene TRBV6-5, with 11 bases aligning to TRBD1. CDR1 is MNHEY, CDR2 SVGAGI, per germline. The V gene end was trimmed by 6 bases and the J gene end by 6 bases; junction bases not matched to a gene: 4. The CDR3 is 13 residues long.

A few counts support this clone. V is TRBV5-1 and J is TRBJ2-1; a weak D match, TRBD2 (7 bases). The V end was cut by 4 bases, the J end by 10 bases, with 21 bases between. CDR1 is SGHRS and CDR2 is YFSETQ in the germline V gene. This CDR3 is 15 amino acids long. The CDR3 is CASSPLAGARGEQFF. CDR3 in DNA: TGCGCCAGCAGCCCTCTGGCGGGGGCCCGGGGGGAGCAGTTCTTC.

J is TRBJ2-2 and V is TRBV5-4, with a tentative D call TRBD1 (5 bases). Germline CDR1 reads SGHNT; CDR2 reads YYREEE (reference sequence). The V end was cut by 2 bases, the J end by 3 bases, with 11 bases between. CDR3 length: 15 residues. CDR3 sequence: CASSFQGRDTGELFF. CDR3 coding DNA: TGTGCCAGCAGCTTCCAGGGAAGGGACACCGGGGAGCTGTTTTTT.

This chain connects TRBV28 to TRBJ1-1, with D maybe TRBD1 (5 bases). CDR3 length: 16 residues. CDR1 MDHEN and CDR2 SYDVKM come from the germline V gene. The V end lost 2 bases, the J end lost 4 bases, and 17 bases lay between the germline ends. Here the CDR3 reads CASSLVPGGGSTEAFF. The DNA of the CDR3 is TGTGCCAGCAGTTTAGTCCCCGGGGGGGGATCCACTGAAGCTTTCTTT.

The CDR3 bases are TGTGCCAGCAGTTCCTCGGGTTTTTACGAGCAGTACTTC. It specifies CASSSSGFYEQYF. V and J are TRBV9 and TRBJ2-7; no clear D. V lost 5 bases and J lost 4, with 13 bases in between. CDR1 and CDR2 from the germline V gene are SGDLS and YYNGEE. The CDR3 totals 13 residues.